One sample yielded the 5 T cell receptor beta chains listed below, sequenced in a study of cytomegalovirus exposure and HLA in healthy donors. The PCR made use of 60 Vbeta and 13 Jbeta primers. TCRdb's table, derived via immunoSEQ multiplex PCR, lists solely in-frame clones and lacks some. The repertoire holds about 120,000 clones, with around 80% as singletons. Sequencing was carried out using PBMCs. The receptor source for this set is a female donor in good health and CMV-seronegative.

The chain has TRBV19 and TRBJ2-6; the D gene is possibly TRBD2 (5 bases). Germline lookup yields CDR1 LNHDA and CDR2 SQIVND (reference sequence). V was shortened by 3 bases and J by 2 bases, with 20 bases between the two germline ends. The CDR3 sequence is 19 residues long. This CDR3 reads CASSMVGPLPGAGANVLTF. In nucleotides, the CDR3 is TGTGCCAGTAGTATGGTAGGGCCCTTACCCGGGGCTGGGGCCAACGTCCTGACTTTC.

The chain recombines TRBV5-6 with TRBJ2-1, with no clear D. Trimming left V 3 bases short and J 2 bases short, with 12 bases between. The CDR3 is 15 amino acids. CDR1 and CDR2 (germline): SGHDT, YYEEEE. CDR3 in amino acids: CASSSDGVTYNEQFF. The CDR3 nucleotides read TGTGCCAGCAGCTCAGACGGAGTTACCTACAATGAGCAGTTCTTC. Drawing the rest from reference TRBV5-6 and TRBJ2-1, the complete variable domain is DAGVTQSPTHLIKTRGQQVTLRCSPKSGHDTVSWYQQALGQGPQFIFQYYEEEERQRGNFPDRFSGHQFPNYSSELNVNALLLGDSALYLCASSSDGVTYNEQFFGPGTRLTVL.

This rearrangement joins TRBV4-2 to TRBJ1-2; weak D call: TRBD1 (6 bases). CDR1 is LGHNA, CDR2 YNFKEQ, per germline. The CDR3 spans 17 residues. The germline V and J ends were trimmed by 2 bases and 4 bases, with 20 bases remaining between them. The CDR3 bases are TGTGCCAGCAGCCAAAGGACGGAGAGGGGGACATCCTATGGCTACACCTTC. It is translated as CASSQRTERGTSYGYTF.

CDR3 residues: CASSHLSLTGTYSNQPQHF. The DNA of the CDR3 is TGTGCCAGCTCACATTTAAGCTTGACAGGAACCTATAGCAATCAGCCCCAGCATTTT. This rearrangement joins TRBV2 to TRBJ1-5, with D maybe TRBD1 (6 bases). The ends were cut back, 8 bases at V and 0 bases at J, with 26 bases in the middle. CDR1 and CDR2 (germline): SNHLY, FYNNEI. CDR3 length equals 19 residues.

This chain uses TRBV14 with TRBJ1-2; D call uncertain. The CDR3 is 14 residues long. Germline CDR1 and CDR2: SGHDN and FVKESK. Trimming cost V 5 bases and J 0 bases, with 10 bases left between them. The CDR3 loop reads CASSLHSSNYGYTF. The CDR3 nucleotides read TGTGCCAGCAGCTTACACAGTTCTAACTATGGCTACACCTTC.